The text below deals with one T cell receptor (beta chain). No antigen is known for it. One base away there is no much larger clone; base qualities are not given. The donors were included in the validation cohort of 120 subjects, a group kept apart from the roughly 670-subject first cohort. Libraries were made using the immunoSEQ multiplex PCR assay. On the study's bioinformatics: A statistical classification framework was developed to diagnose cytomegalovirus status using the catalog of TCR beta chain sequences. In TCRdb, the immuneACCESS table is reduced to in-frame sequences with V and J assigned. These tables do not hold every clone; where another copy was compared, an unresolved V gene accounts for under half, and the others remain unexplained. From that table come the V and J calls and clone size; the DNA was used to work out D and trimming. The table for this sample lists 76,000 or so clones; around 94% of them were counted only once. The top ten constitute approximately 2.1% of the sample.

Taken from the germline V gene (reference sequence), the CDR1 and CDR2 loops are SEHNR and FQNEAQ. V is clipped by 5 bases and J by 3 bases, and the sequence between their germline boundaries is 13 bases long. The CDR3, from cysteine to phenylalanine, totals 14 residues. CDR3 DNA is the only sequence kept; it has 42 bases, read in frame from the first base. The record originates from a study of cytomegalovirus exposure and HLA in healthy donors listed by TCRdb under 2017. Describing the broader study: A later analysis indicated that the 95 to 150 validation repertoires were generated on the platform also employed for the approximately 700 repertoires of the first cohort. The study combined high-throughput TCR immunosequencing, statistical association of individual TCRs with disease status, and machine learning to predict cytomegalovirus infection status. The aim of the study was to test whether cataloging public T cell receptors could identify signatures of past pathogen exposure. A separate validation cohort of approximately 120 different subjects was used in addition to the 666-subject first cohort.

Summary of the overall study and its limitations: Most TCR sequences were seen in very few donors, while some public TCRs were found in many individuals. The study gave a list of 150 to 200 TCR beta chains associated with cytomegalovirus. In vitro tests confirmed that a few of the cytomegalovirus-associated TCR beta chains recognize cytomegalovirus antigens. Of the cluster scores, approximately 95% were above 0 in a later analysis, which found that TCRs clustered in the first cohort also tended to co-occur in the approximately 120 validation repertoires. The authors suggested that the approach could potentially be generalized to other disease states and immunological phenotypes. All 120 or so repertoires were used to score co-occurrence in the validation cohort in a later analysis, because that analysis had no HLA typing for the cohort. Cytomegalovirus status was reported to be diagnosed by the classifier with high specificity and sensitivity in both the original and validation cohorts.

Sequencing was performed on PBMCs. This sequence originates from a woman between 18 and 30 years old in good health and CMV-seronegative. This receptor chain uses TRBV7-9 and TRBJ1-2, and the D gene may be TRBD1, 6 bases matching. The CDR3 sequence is CASSPQGGYYGYTF. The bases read TGTGCCAGCAGCCCACAGGGAGGGTACTATGGCTACACCTTC.